This T cell receptor beta chain was found in a study of T cell responses to AZD1222 COVID-19 vaccine. Study findings and constraints: The donor cohort was predominantly white British with a female majority, and clonal diversity may have been underestimated. Nearly half of spike-specific TCRs reportedly target variant regions that are unmutated in the B.1.351 and B.1.1.7 variants. Among vaccine-associated CD4 TCRs, coverage spanned spike, with dominance at 160-218 and 743-854. Baseline seropositivity characterized only a handful of AZD1222 recipients.

V was shortened by 3 bases and J by 0 bases, with 12 bases between the two germline ends. Germline V gene sequence: CDR1 KGHSH, CDR2 LQKENI. CDR3 size: 16 residues. The data were produced by immunoSEQ multiplex PCR, yet TCRdb's version contains in-frame clones alone and is incomplete. This table holds about 170,000 clones, roughly 89% found once. Concerning this clone itself: What it binds is unknown.

Sample: peripheral blood, taken on day 0 of AZD1222 vaccination. This chain uses TRBV18 with TRBJ1-5; D unclear. The clonotype comes from an adult in good health. In nucleotides, the CDR3 is TGTGCCAGCTCACCGCAGCCGGGTAATAGCAATCAGCCCCAGCATTTT. This translates into CASSPQPGNSNQPQHF.